The present TCR beta chain was sequenced within a study of T cell repertoires in cytomegalovirus infection. This clonotype occurred many times. TCRdb redid the calling of the reads with MiXCR, one entry per CDR3 protein. Among a few hundred thousand distinct CDR3 sequences, around 9% were seen once, and the ten largest hold roughly 15%. The CDR3 sequence is 14 residues long. The V and J ends lost 0 bases and 7 bases respectively, with 10 bases between them. Germline V gene data show CDR1 as SGHVS and CDR2 as FQNEAQ. The chain couples TRBV7-8 to TRBJ2-4; D is unclear. The sequenced sample was PBMCs. This sequence was found in a human donor in good health (CMV status not recorded). Some clones in this sample may be carry-over from other donors' samples. The DNA for the CDR3 is TGTGCCAGCAGCTTAGCGAGTCAGCCTAACATTCAGTACTTC. Protein: CASSLASQPNIQYF. Complete variable domain (other parts from reference TRBV7-8 and TRBJ2-4): GAGVSQSPRYKVAKRGQDVALRCDPISGHVSLFWYQQALGQGPEFLTYFQNEAQLDKSGLPSDRFFAERPEGSVSTLKIQRTQQEDSAVYLCASSLASQPNIQYFGAGTRLSVL.